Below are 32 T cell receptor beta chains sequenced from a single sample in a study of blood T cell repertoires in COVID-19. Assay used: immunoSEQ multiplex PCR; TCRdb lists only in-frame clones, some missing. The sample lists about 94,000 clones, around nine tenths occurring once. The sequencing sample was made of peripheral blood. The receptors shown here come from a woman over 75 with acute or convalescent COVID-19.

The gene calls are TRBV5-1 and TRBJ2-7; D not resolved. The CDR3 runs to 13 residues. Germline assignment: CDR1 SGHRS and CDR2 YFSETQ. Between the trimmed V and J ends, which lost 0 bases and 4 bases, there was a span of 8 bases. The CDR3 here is CASSLDGTYEQYF. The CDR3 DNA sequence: TGCGCCAGCAGCTTGGATGGTACTTACGAGCAGTACTTC. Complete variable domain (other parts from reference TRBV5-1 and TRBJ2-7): KAGVTQTPRYLIKTRGQQVTLSCSPISGHRSVSWYQQTPGQGLQFLFEYFSETQRNKGNFPGRFSGRQFSNSRSEMNVSTLELGDSALYLCASSLDGTYEQYFGPGTRLTVT.

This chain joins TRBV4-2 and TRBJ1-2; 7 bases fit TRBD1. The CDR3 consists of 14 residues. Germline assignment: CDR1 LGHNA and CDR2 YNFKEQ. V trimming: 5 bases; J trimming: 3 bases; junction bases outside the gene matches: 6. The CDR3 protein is CASSSPGQHYGYTF. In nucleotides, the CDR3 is TGTGCCAGCAGCTCCCCGGGACAGCACTATGGCTACACCTTC.

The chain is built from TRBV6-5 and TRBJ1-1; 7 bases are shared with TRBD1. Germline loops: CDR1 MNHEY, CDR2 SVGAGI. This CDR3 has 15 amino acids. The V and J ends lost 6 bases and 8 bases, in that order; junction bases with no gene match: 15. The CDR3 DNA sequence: TGTGCCAGCAGCCGACGGGACAGCAAGTACCGAGAAGCTTTCTTT. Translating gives CASSRRDSKYREAFF.

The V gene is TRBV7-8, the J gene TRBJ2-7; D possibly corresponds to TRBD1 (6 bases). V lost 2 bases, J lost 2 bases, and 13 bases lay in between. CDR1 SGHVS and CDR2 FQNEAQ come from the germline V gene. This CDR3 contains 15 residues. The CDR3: CASSLSARGTYEQYF. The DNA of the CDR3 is TGTGCCAGCAGCTTATCGGCCAGGGGTACCTACGAGCAGTACTTC.

CDR3 sequence (DNA): TGCGCCAGCAAGGCAGGGAATATAGGTTCACCCCTCCACTTT. Translation gives CASKAGNIGSPLHF. The V call is TRBV5-1, the J call TRBJ1-6; maybe TRBD1 (5 bases). Germline loops: CDR1 SGHRS, CDR2 YFSETQ. The CDR3 has 14 residues. Trimming took 6 bases from V and 9 from J, leaving 16 bases between them.

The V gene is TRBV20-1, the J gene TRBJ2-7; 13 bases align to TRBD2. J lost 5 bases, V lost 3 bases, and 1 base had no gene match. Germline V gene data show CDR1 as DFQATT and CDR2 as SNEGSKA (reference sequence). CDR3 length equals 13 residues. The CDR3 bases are TGCAGTGCTAGTGGGACTAGCGGGAACGAGCAGTACTTC. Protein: CSASGTSGNEQYF.

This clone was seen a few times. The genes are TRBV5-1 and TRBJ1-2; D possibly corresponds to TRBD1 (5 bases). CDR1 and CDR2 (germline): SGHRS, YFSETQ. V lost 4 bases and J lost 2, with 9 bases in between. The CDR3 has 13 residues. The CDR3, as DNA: TGCGCCAGCAGCAACTCAGGGAACTATGGCTACACCTTC. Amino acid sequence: CASSNSGNYGYTF.

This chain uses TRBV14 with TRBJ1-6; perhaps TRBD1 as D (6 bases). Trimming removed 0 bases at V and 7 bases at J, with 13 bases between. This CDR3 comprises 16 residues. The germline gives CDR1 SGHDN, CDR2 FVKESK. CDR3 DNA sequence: TGTGCCAGCAGCCAAGATCGAAACAGGGCGAATTCACCCCTCCACTTT. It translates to CASSQDRNRANSPLHF.

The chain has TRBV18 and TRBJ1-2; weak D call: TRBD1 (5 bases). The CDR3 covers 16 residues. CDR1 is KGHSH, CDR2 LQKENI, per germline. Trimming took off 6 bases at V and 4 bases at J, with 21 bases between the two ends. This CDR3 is CASSPDAKGLGYGYTF. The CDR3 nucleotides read TGTGCCAGCTCCCCTGATGCCAAGGGGCTTGGCTATGGCTACACCTTC.

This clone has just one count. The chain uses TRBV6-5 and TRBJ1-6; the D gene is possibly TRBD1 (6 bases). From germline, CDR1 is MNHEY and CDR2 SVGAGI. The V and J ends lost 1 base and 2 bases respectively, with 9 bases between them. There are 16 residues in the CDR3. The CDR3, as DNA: TGTGCCAGCAGTTACTACGGGGACACCTATAATTCACCCCTCCACTTT. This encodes CASSYYGDTYNSPLHF.

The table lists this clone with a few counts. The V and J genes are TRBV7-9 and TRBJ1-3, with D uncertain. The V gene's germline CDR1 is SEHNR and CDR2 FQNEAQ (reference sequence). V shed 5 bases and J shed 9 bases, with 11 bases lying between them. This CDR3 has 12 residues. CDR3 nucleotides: TGTGCCAGCAGCCCCGAGCGGGGCACCATATATTTT. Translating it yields CASSPERGTIYF.

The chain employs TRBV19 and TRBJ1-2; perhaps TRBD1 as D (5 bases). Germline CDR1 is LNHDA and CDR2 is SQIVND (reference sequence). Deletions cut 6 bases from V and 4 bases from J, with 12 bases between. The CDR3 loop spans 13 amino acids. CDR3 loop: CASSNRGLYGYTF. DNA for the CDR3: TGTGCCAGTAGCAATAGGGGACTCTATGGCTACACCTTC.

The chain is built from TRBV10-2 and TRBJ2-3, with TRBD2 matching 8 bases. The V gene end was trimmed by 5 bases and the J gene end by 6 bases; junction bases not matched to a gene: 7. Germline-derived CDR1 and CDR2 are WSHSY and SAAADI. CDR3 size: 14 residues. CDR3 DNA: TGCGCCAGCAGTCCCGGGACTAGGTCTGATACGCAGTATTTT. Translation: CASSPGTRSDTQYF.

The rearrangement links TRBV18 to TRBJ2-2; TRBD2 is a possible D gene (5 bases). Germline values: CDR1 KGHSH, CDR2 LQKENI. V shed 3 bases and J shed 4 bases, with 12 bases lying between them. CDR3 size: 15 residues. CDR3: CASSPRSGGTGELFF. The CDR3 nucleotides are TGTGCCAGCTCACCGAGGAGTGGAGGCACCGGGGAGCTGTTTTTT. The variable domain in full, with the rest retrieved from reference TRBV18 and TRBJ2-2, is NAGVMQNPRHLVRRRGQEARLRCSPMKGHSHVYWYRQLPEEGLKFMVYLQKENIIDESGMPKERFSAEFPKEGPSILRIQQVVRGDSAAYFCASSPRSGGTGELFFGEGSRLTVL.

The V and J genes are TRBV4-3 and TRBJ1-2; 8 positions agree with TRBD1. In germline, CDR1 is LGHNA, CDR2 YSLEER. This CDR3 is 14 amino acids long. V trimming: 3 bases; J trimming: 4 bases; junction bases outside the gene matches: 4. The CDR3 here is CASSQLDRAYGYTF. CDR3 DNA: TGCGCCAGCAGCCAGCTGGACAGGGCCTATGGCTACACCTTC.

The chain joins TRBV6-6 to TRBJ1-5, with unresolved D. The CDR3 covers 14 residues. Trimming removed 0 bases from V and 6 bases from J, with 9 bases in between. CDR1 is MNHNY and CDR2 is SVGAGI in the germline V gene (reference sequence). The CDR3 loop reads CASSYSGSGQPQHF. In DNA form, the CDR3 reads TGTGCCAGCAGTTACTCAGGGAGCGGTCAGCCCCAGCATTTT.

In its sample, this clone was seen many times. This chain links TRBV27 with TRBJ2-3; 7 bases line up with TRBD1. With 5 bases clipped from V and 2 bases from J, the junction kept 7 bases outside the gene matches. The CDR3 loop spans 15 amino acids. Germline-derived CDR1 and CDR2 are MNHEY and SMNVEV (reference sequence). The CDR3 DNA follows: TGTGCCAGCAGTCCACTGACAGGGACCACAGATACGCAGTATTTT. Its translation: CASSPLTGTTDTQYF.

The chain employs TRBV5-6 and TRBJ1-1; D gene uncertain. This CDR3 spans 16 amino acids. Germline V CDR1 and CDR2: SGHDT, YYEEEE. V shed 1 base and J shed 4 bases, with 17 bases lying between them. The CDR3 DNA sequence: TGTGCCAGCAGCTTGTGGGTCTTGGGCCCAGGCACTGAAGCTTTCTTT. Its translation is CASSLWVLGPGTEAFF.

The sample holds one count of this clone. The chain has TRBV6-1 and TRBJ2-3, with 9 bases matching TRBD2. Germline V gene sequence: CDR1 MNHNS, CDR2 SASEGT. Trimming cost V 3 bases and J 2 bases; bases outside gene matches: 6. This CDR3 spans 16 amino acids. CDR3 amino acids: CASSDPSGAYTDTQYF. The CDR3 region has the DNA TGTGCCAGCAGTGACCCTAGCGGGGCTTACACAGATACGCAGTATTTT.

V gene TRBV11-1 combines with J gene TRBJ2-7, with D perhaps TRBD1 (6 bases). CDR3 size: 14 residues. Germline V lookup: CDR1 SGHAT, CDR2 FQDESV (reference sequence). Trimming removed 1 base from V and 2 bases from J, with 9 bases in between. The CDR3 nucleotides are TGTGCCAGCAGCTTAGGACAGGAGACCTACGAGCAGTACTTC. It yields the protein CASSLGQETYEQYF.

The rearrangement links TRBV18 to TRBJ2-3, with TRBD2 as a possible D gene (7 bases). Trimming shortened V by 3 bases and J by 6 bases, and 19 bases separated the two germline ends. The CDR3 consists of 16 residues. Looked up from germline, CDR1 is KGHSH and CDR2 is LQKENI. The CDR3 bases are TGTGCCAGCTCACCCCTGGGGGGGGCCACAGGGGATACGCAGTATTTT. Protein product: CASSPLGGATGDTQYF.

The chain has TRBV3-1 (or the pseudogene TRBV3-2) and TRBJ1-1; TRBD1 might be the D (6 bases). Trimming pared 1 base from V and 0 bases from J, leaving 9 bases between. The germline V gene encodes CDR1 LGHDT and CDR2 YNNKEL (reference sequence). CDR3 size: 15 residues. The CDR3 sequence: CASSQAGQMNTEAFF. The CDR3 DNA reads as TGTGCCAGCAGCCAAGCAGGACAGATGAACACTGAAGCTTTCTTT.

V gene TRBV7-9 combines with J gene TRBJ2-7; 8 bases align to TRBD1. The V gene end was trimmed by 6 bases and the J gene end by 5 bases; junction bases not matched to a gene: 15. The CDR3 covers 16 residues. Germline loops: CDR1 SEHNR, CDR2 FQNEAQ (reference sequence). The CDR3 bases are TGTGCCAGCAGGCCAATCAACAGGGGGGTAACGGACGAGCAGTACTTC. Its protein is CASRPINRGVTDEQYF.

DNA for the CDR3: TGTGCCAGCAGCATGACAGGTCCTCTGCGGAACATTCAGTACTTC. It encodes CASSMTGPLRNIQYF. The genes are TRBV5-4 and TRBJ2-4; weak D call: TRBD1 (6 bases). V lost 4 bases, J lost 7 bases, and 18 bases lay in between. Germline V gene sequence: CDR1 SGHNT, CDR2 YYREEE (reference sequence). The CDR3 loop spans 15 amino acids.

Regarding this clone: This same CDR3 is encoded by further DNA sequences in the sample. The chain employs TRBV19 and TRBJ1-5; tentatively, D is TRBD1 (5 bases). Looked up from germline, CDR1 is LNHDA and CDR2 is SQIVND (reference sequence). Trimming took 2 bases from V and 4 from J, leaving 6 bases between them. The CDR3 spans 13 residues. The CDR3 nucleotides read TGTGCCAGTAGTATACGGGGGAATCAGCCCCAGCATTTT. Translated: CASSIRGNQPQHF.

The CDR3 loop reads CASSLGGVSYGYTF. CDR3 in DNA: TGTGCCAGCAGCTTGGGGGGGGTCAGCTATGGCTACACCTTC. The chain links TRBV7-6 to TRBJ1-2; perhaps TRBD1 as D (5 bases). CDR1 SGHVS and CDR2 FNYEAQ come from the germline V gene. Trimming cost V 3 bases and J 4 bases, with 12 bases left between them. The CDR3 runs 14 residues.

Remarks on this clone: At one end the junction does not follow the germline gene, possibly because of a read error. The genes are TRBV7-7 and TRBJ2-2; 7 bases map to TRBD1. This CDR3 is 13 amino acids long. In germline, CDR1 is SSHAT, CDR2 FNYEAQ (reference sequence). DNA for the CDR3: TGTGCTAGCAGCTCGGGACAGCCCGGGGAGCTGTTTTTT. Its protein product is CASSSGQPGELFF. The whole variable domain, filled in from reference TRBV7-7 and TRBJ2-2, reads GAGVSQSPRYKVTKRGQDVTLRCDPISSHATLYWYQQALGQGPEFLTYFNYEAQPDKSGLPSDRFSAERPEGSISTLTIQRTEQRDSAMYRCASSSGQPGELFFGEGSRLTVL.

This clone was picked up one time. CDR3 DNA sequence: TGTGCCAGCAGCTTAAGGGCGAGGGCTCAAGAGACCCAGTACTTC. This gives the protein CASSLRARAQETQYF. The genes are TRBV7-9 and TRBJ2-5, with D possibly TRBD2 on 5 matching bases. The CDR3 is 15 residues long. Trimming left V 2 bases short and J 2 bases short, with 12 bases between. The germline gives CDR1 SEHNR, CDR2 FQNEAQ (reference sequence).

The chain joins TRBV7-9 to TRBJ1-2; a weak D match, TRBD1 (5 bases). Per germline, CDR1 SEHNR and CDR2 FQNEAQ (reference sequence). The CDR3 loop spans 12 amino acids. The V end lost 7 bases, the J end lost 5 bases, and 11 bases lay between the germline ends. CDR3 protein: CASTMDKYGYTF. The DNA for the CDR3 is TGTGCCAGCACCATGGACAAATATGGCTACACCTTC.

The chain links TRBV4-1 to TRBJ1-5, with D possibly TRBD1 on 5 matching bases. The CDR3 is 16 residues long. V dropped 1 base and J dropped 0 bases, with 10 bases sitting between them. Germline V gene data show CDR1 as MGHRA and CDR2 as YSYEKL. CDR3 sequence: CASSQVGARSNQPQHF. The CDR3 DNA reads TGCGCCAGCAGCCAAGTAGGGGCGCGTAGCAATCAGCCCCAGCATTTT.

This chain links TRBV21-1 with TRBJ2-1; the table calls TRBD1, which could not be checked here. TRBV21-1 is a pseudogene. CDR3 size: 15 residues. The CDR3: CASSQVRGNHNEQFF. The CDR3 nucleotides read TGTGCCAGCAGCCAGGTCAGGGGGAACCACAATGAGCAGTTCTTC.

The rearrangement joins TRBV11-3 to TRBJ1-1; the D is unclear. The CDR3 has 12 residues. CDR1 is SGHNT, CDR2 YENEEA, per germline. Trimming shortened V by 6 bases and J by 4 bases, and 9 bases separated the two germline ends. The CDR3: CASSRGRTEAFF. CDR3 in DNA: TGTGCCAGCAGTCGGGGTCGCACTGAAGCTTTCTTT.